This T cell receptor (beta chain) was recovered during a study of beta chain features in type 1 diabetes. On the study more broadly: When patients were set against healthy donors, age, gender and cell yields were similar.

The V gene lost 0 bases and the J gene lost 1 base, with 13 bases spanning the gap. The CDR3 runs to 16 residues. Germline V CDR1 and CDR2: SGHRS, YFSETQ. This clone has only a few counts. The target antigen is unknown. Central memory, naive, regulatory and stem cell-like memory CD4+ cells were sorted by CD45RO/CCR7/CD25/CD127/CD95/CD27. Purities in excess of 95% were seen in all sorted populations. General study findings and limits: Cells carrying high TCR expression could end up over-represented when cDNA is sequenced. There was a moderate but significant shortening of TCRB CDR3s in all four CD4+ subsets of Type 1 diabetes patients.

All of the isolated RNA was reverse transcribed, so expressed TCRB transcripts were sequenced. The method was immunoSEQ multiplex PCR; TCRdb's version includes in-frame clones alone and lacks a portion of them. The data show 310,000 or so clones, with 15% seen just once and more than 0.015% held by the top ten. Sequencing used naive CD4+ T cells from blood. The receptor was derived from a young man with type 1 diabetes. This chain links TRBV5-1 with TRBJ1-1, with D unresolved. CDR3 sequence: CASSLAVAQKNTEAFF. DNA of the CDR3: TGCGCCAGCAGCTTGGCTGTGGCACAGAAGAACACTGAAGCTTTCTTT. The full variable domain, in which reference TRBV5-1 and TRBJ1-1 provide the parts outside the CDR3, is KAGVTQTPRYLIKTRGQQVTLSCSPISGHRSVSWYQQTPGQGLQFLFEYFSETQRNKGNFPGRFSGRQFSNSRSEMNVSTLELGDSALYLCASSLAVAQKNTEAFFGQGTRLTVV.